This T cell receptor beta chain was documented in a study of cytomegalovirus exposure and HLA in healthy donors. The wider study: Early released data had tens of millions of unique TCRs, all coming from HLA-typed donors. Study results and caveats: Among immune exposure information, only CMV serostatus was available. A few chains tied to CMV proved CMV antigen-specific in vitro. Further analysis, carried out later, found HLA-associated TCR beta chains more clonally expanded than equally common other chains.

Germline assignment: CDR1 SGHRS and CDR2 YFSETQ. The V end lost 0 bases, the J end lost 5 bases, and 6 bases lay between the germline ends. The CDR3 consists of 13 residues. With respect to this clone: Its target is unknown.

13 Jbeta primers and 60 Vbeta primers were used for the PCR. Generated by immunoSEQ multiplex PCR, the TCRdb table keeps only in-frame clones and is missing some. The table has 150,000 to 200,000 clones, about 70% seen once. This TCR was recovered from a male donor in good health and CMV-seronegative. V and J are TRBV5-1 and TRBJ1-5; weak D call: TRBD1 (6 bases). Input material: PBMCs. The CDR3 bases are TGCGCCAGCAGCTTGGCAGGGGATCAGCCCCAGCATTTT. This gives the protein CASSLAGDQPQHF.